This T cell receptor beta chain was recorded in a study of T cells in Graves' hyperthyroidism and ophthalmopathy. With V trimmed by 5 bases and J by 2 bases, 7 bases remained unmatched. The CDR3 consists of 15 residues. CDR1 SEHNR and CDR2 FQNEAQ come from the germline V gene (reference sequence). The source material, RNA transcripts, was used to amplify TCR beta CDR3 regions. First-round RT-PCR of the TCR CDR3 relied on the HTBI primer set. In TCRdb, the multiplex PCR reads were re-called with MiXCR into one record per CDR3 protein. The sample lists hundreds of thousands of distinct CDR3 sequences, roughly 37% occurring once.

Sequencing was performed on blood. This chain links TRBV7-9 with TRBJ2-5; 8 positions agree with TRBD2. The TCR originated in a young man with Graves' hyperthyroidism. The CDR3 loop reads CASSPSGGPQETQYF. In DNA, the CDR3 is TGTGCCAGCAGCCCGAGCGGGGGCCCTCAAGAGACCCAGTACTTC. Looking up the rest from reference TRBV7-9 and TRBJ2-5 gives the full variable domain: DTGVSQNPRHKITKRGQNVTFRCDPISEHNRLYWYRQTLGQGPEFLTYFQNEAQLEKSRLLSDRFSAERPKGSFSTLEIQRTEQGDSAMYLCASSPSGGPQETQYFGPGTRLLVL.